Below, 17 T cell receptor beta chains from the same sample are listed, as sequenced in a study of T cells expressing NK-cell markers. TCRdb reanalyzed the 5' RACE reads, giving one entry per CDR3 protein sequence and no DNA. Its listing shows some 600,000 distinct CDR3 sequences. The specimen sequenced was blood T cells: a sorted CD56 or NKG2C T cell subset, CD4+ or CD8+ T cells, or bulk PBMC T cells (not recorded which). The receptors stem from a man aged 18 to 35 in good health.

The chain links TRBV12-3 or TRBV12-4 to TRBJ2-2; checking the TCRdb D call of TRBD1 is not possible without DNA. This CDR3 spans 15 amino acids. Here the CDR3 reads CASSFPGSGTGELFF.

This sequence joins TRBV11-2 and TRBJ2-3; no DNA is available, so the TRBD2 call from TCRdb remains unchecked. The germline V gene encodes CDR1 SGHAT and CDR2 FQNNGV. The CDR3 contains 17 residues. CDR3 loop: CASSLRLSSGATDTQYF.

This sequence joins TRBV6-2 or TRBV6-3 and TRBJ2-5; TCRdb designates TRBD2, a call that cannot be tested without DNA. There are 19 residues in the CDR3. Germline V gene data show CDR1 as MNHEY and CDR2 as SVGEGT. The CDR3 spells CASDTYGTSGSPPQETQYF.

The rearrangement links TRBV5-1 to TRBJ2-5; TCRdb indicates TRBD2, and absent DNA this call remains unverified. Germline lookup yields CDR1 SGHRS and CDR2 YFSETQ. This CDR3 has 15 residues. The chain's CDR3 is CASSLDTGGVETQYF.

The chain combines TRBV20-1 with TRBJ2-1; TCRdb lists TRBD2, though no DNA is available to test this call. The CDR3 sequence is 17 residues long. The V gene's germline CDR1 is DFQATT and CDR2 SNEGSKA (reference sequence). This chain's CDR3 is CSAPGLAGGLSYNEQFF.

The chain links TRBV30 to TRBJ2-1. The germline V gene encodes CDR1 GTSNPN and CDR2 SVGIG (reference sequence). This CDR3 is built from 12 residues. This CDR3 reads CAWSVGPNEQFF.

V gene TRBV5-1 combines with J gene TRBJ2-1; the TCRdb call, TRBD2, lacks DNA for checking. The germline gives CDR1 SGHRS, CDR2 YFSETQ. CDR3 length equals 15 residues. CDR3 region: CASSSSGSGYNEQFF.

The chain has TRBV3-1 and TRBJ2-3; TCRdb returns TRBD2, unconfirmable since there is no DNA. The germline V gene encodes CDR1 LGHDT and CDR2 YNNKEL (reference sequence). This CDR3 is 14 amino acids long. CDR3 residues: CASTGSPGTDTQYF.

V and J are TRBV12-3 or TRBV12-4 and TRBJ1-1. This CDR3 contains 19 residues. CDR3 loop: CASSLETWVGSLGDTEAFF.

CDR3 region: CASSSTIGGASTDTQYF. The chain employs TRBV5-1 and TRBJ2-3; the D gene TCRdb calls, TRBD2, cannot be checked with no DNA. In germline, CDR1 is SGHRS, CDR2 YFSETQ. The CDR3 covers 17 residues.

The chain combines TRBV20-1 with TRBJ2-1; TCRdb gives TRBD2 as the D gene, but with no DNA this cannot be confirmed. Germline lookup yields CDR1 DFQATT and CDR2 SNEGSKA (reference sequence). CDR3 length equals 13 residues. CDR3 residues: CSARAQTSGSEFF.

J is TRBJ1-5 and V is TRBV12-3 or TRBV12-4; TCRdb outputs TRBD1, but without DNA this stays unchecked. The CDR3 covers 15 residues. The CDR3: CASSSGQGKSQPQHF.

This chain joins TRBV9 and TRBJ2-2; TCRdb selects TRBD1, and the lack of DNA leaves this call unchecked. CDR3 length: 16 residues. CDR1 is SGDLS, CDR2 YYNGEE, per germline. CDR3 sequence reads: CASSPMGGAGTGELFF.

V gene TRBV20-1 combines with J gene TRBJ2-5. Germline CDR1 is DFQATT and CDR2 is SNEGSKA (reference sequence). The CDR3 consists of 16 residues. The CDR3 protein is CSARDGTTWYQETQYF.

The chain joins TRBV5-1 to TRBJ2-2; the TCRdb call, TRBD1, lacks DNA for checking. The CDR3 is 13 amino acids. Germline V gene sequence: CDR1 SGHRS, CDR2 YFSETQ. CDR3 in amino acids: CASSGNRVGELFF.

The rearrangement links TRBV5-1 to TRBJ2-3; the TCRdb D gene call, TRBD1, has no DNA to confirm it. The CDR3 has 15 amino acids. Germline V gene data show CDR1 as SGHRS and CDR2 as YFSETQ. Here the CDR3 reads CASTPRGRGPDTQYF.

The CDR3 loop is CASSSGRGGQSETQYF. The chain recombines TRBV7-7 with TRBJ2-5; TCRdb gives TRBD1 as the D gene, but with no DNA this cannot be confirmed. The germline gives CDR1 SSHAT, CDR2 FNYEAQ (reference sequence). The CDR3 covers 16 residues.